The 4 T cell receptor beta chains below were found in one sample sequenced in a study of identical twins (dated by TCRdb to 2016 to 2018). The library was prepared using 5' RACE. Sequencing instrument: Illumina HiSeq 2000. TCRdb reworked the public reads: Q25 trimming with fastp, MiXCR clone assembly, productive beta chains retained. Identical CDR3 proteins give one entry, which carries the most common genes and DNA. This sample is represented by 400,000 to 500,000 distinct CDR3 sequences; over 11% of them were singletons. Of the sample, about 0.97% is held by the ten largest clones. The same specimen was also included in a second study, on yellow fever vaccine responses in identical twins.

The sample comprised CD4+ T cells sorted from blood. The receptors shown here come from a woman aged 18 to 35 in good health.

This clonotype was seen at least ten times. The genes are TRBV7-9 and TRBJ1-5, with 8 positions matching TRBD1. The junction had 3 bases not matched to a gene; V was cut back by 2 bases and J by 6 bases. The CDR3 covers 14 residues. Looked up from germline, CDR1 is SEHNR and CDR2 is FQNEAQ (reference sequence). The CDR3 DNA follows: TGTGCCAGCAGCTTATCAGGGGGCAGTCAGCCCCAGCATTTT. It is translated as CASSLSGGSQPQHF.

V usage is TRBV30 and J usage is TRBJ2-4; D gene ambiguous. The CDR3 has 14 amino acids. The germline V gene has CDR1 GTSNPN and CDR2 SVGIG (reference sequence). V gave up 2 bases and J gave up 3 bases, with 11 bases separating them. This CDR3 is CAWSRSGVKNIQYF. CDR3 DNA sequence: TGTGCCTGGAGTAGATCAGGCGTCAAAAACATTCAGTACTTC.

The chain links TRBV5-1 to TRBJ2-6; D is perhaps TRBD1 (5 bases). Trimming took off 6 bases at V and 0 bases at J, with 19 bases between the two ends. Germline assignment: CDR1 SGHRS and CDR2 YFSETQ. CDR3 size: 18 residues. The DNA for the CDR3 is TGCGCCAGCATCTCAGGGTTGGCCCTCAACTCTGGGGCCAACGTCCTGACTTTC. It codes for CASISGLALNSGANVLTF.

On this clonotype itself: An end of the junction does not agree with germline; a read error may underlie this. This rearrangement joins TRBV6-5 to TRBJ2-1; 8 bases match TRBD1. Germline-derived CDR1 and CDR2 are MNHEY and SVGAGI. This CDR3 comprises 16 residues. The CDR3 loop reads CAISYRTGTGHNEQFF. CDR3 bases: TGTGCCATCAGTTACCGCACCGGGACAGGCCACAATGAGCAGTTCTTC.